A selection of T cell receptor beta chains follows, all from one sample in a study of blood T cell repertoires in COVID-19. The repertoire was sequenced with immunoSEQ multiplex PCR; TCRdb's copy has only in-frame clones and lacks some. The profile shows roughly 190,000 clones, roughly nine tenths of them singletons. The sample consisted of peripheral blood. The source is a man in his 60s with active or convalescent COVID-19. Each CDR3 is given without its conserved first and last residue.

V,CDR3
TRBV19,ASSKARDRNEKLF
TRBV5-4,ASSWGVGREENNYGYT
TRBV20-1,SASRGRSSYEQY
TRBV6-4,ASRESGVDTGELF
TRBV11-2,ASSPLATSPGNTIY
TRBV29-1,PPGGSYNEQF
TRBV30,AWRHLRTNTEAF
TRBV19,ATQPGDQETQY
TRBV2,ASTEQGVSQPQH
TRBV24-1,ATSDSRQGGGTEAF
TRBV2,ASSVRGRGTEAF
TRBV10-1,ASSAGQDGSPLH
TRBV7-6,ASSFLQTDTQY
TRBV11-3,ASSLELVGTGGDPHYGYT
TRBV9,ASSVGTDNEQF
TRBV14,ASSPYIDRKEAF
TRBV19,ASSIVWGVNTEAF
TRBV3-1/TRBV3-2,ASSGGTAYNEQF
TRBV6-5,ASSPRGLAGEQY
TRBV4-1,ASSQGQGFGQPQH
TRBV5-1,ASSQQGALTEAF
TRBV11-2,ASSLYRAATNEKLF
TRBV14,ASSHPRTGRYEQY
TRBV4-2,ASSQQRDRGKETQY
TRBV10-3,AIRPGLATDTQY
TRBV6-5,GSSGSYEQY
TRBV11-2,ASSSRQGSSGNTIY
TRBV18,ASSNLEVTNTGELF
TRBV6-5,ASSYVRDRGLLLF
TRBV5-1,ASRQRTSVEETQY
TRBV6-5,ASSYSKGYGYT
TRBV7-9,ASSSRDRSTGELF
TRBV11-1,ASSLRQANTGELF
TRBV19,ASNPRVADTQY
TRBV18,ASSPGRQETQY
TRBV2,ASSIAGGPDTQY
TRBV25-1,ASKQGGNTEAF
TRBV6-5,ASSYGGGDNEKLF
TRBV28,ASSRYGWDQDSMNSPLH
TRBV5-1,ASSLNSQNTEAF
TRBV2,ASSEGGGYSGNTIY
TRBV19,ASSIIGQLWNTEAF
TRBV4-1,ASSQRDRVTYNSPLH
TRBV11-1,ASSLGTGWETQY
TRBV27,ASSLYRVSPLH
TRBV10-1,ASSDGISGNTIY
TRBV7-8,ASSLRDRGSSGNTIY
TRBV5-6,ASSYYEFTYNEQF
TRBV6-5,ASREDRGHTQY
TRBV27,ASSLGQGTRAEGYT
TRBV9,ASSVGAGFPLEQY